What follows is one TCR beta chain and its context. The antigen remains unidentified. Germline CDR1 and CDR2: SGHTA and FQGNSA. V lost 5 bases and J lost 15, with 23 bases in between. The CDR3 length is 14 residues. This was the immunoSEQ version 4 assay in survey mode. Template was genomic DNA at approximately 10 ng/uL, with up to about 1 ug used per sample. TCRdb's copy holds only in-frame clones and misses some; the assay was immunoSEQ multiplex PCR. The sample includes 30,000 to 45,000 clones, over 80% of them seen just once. This sample is part of a study of persistence of HIV-infected CD4 T cells. Across the whole study: A couple of participants gave one leukapheresis sample; others gave up to about 180 mL blood repeatedly. Study outcomes and limitations: Antigen-responding cells were enriched for degenerate expanded CDR3beta sequences.

Anti-CD3/anti-CD28 beads served as a nonspecific positive control stimulus. Sorting selected CD4+ T cells upregulating both CD40 ligand and CD69. The TCR originated in an adult man with HIV who was CMV-seropositive. This specimen was CD4+ T cells sorted from PBMCs after approximately 20-hour stimulation, taken from a patient who received antiretroviral therapy. V is TRBV7-2 and J is TRBJ2-1; D could derive from TRBD1 or TRBD2 (5 bases each). For the CDR3, the DNA is TGTGCCAGCAGCCCACGGGACCCACTGAGAGGTCTGTTCTTC. Translating it yields CASSPRDPLRGLFF.